The 10 T cell receptor beta chains given below trace back to one sample, sequenced in a study of T cell responses to AZD1222 COVID-19 vaccine. TCRdb keeps only in-frame clones here, not all; method: immunoSEQ multiplex PCR. The table lists some 47,000 clones, over 80% of them singletons, with about 50% in the top ten. The sample consisted of peripheral blood, taken on day 0 of AZD1222 vaccination. Every receptor here comes from an adult in good health.

This rearrangement joins TRBV2 to TRBJ2-7; 7 nucleotides match TRBD1. CDR3 length: 14 residues. CDR1 and CDR2 from the germline V gene are SNHLY and FYNNEI. V lost 6 bases, J lost 2 bases, and 7 bases stayed unmatched. CDR3 in amino acids: CASSEGATTYEQYF. The CDR3 DNA is TGTGCCAGCAGCGAGGGGGCAACTACCTACGAGCAGTACTTC.

The rearrangement links TRBV5-5 to TRBJ1-2; D is possibly TRBD1 (5 bases). Per the germline V gene, CDR1 is SGHKS and CDR2 is YYEKEE (reference sequence). Trimming took off 4 bases at V and 2 bases at J, with 12 bases between the two ends. There are 14 residues in the CDR3. CDR3 sequence (DNA): TGTGCCAGCAGCCCGGGGCGGGGAAACTATGGCTACACCTTC. Protein product: CASSPGRGNYGYTF.

The chain employs TRBV30 and TRBJ2-7; no clear D. Germline V gene lookup returns CDR1 GTSNPN and CDR2 SVGIG (reference sequence). The CDR3 loop spans 13 amino acids. V was pared by 2 bases and J by 7 bases, with 15 bases between. The CDR3 reads CAWSNKRAREQYF. CDR3 coding DNA: TGTGCCTGGAGTAATAAAAGGGCTCGGGAGCAGTACTTC.

CDR3 sequence: CAWSRGEGYEQYF. CDR3 sequence (DNA): TGTGCCTGGAGTAGGGGGGAGGGTTACGAGCAGTACTTC. This chain joins TRBV30 and TRBJ2-7, with D maybe TRBD2 (7 bases). This CDR3 is 13 amino acids long. Germline V gene data show CDR1 as GTSNPN and CDR2 as SVGIG (reference sequence). Trimming removed 2 bases at V and 4 bases at J, with 12 bases between.

This chain links TRBV3-1 (or the pseudogene TRBV3-2) with TRBJ2-6, with D maybe TRBD2 (5 bases). Germline CDR1 is LGHDT and CDR2 is YNNKEL (reference sequence). The CDR3 is made up of 14 amino acids. Trimming cost V 4 bases and J 9 bases, with 13 bases left between them. The CDR3 DNA reads as TGTGCCAGCAGCCCCCTGAGGGCAGTCAACGTCCTGACTTTC. Amino acids: CASSPLRAVNVLTF.

This chain uses TRBV29-1 with TRBJ2-7; a possible D gene is TRBD2 (6 bases). Germline V gene lookup returns CDR1 SQVTM and CDR2 ANQGSEA. This CDR3 has 15 residues. V lost 6 bases and J lost 1, with 19 bases in between. In nucleotides, the CDR3 is TGCAGCGTGGCGGGGACCCCGAAGGAATCCTACGAGCAGTACTTC. Translated, it gives CSVAGTPKESYEQYF.

This clone was seen a single time. V usage is TRBV12-3 or TRBV12-4 and J usage is TRBJ2-7; maybe TRBD2 (6 bases). V lost 5 bases and J 7 bases, leaving 9 bases between the germline ends. This CDR3 has 11 amino acids. The CDR3 protein is CASSGTSEQYF. Here the CDR3 DNA reads TGTGCCAGCAGTGGGACTTCTGAGCAGTACTTC.

This CDR3 reads CASSIGDREPGNEQFF. The CDR3 nucleotides read TGTGCCAGTAGTATCGGGGACAGGGAACCGGGCAATGAGCAGTTCTTC. The chain employs TRBV19 and TRBJ2-1; 9 bases match TRBD1. The CDR3 is made up of 16 amino acids. CDR1 and CDR2 from the germline V gene are LNHDA and SQIVND (reference sequence). J gave up 6 bases and V 3 bases, and 9 bases lay outside the gene matches.

The chain carries TRBV3-1 (or the pseudogene TRBV3-2) and TRBJ1-2; 7 bases line up with TRBD1. The CDR3 is made up of 13 amino acids. CDR1 is LGHDT and CDR2 is YNNKEL in the germline V gene (reference sequence). J gave up 8 bases and V 5 bases, and 8 bases lay outside the gene matches. The chain's CDR3 is CASSRQTGYGYTF. In DNA form, the CDR3 reads TGTGCCAGCAGCAGACAGACAGGGTACGGCTACACCTTC.

J is TRBJ1-5 and V is TRBV28; tentatively, D is TRBD1 (5 bases). The CDR3 extends over 14 amino acids. V was shortened by 6 bases and J by 3 bases, with 12 bases between the two germline ends. Germline loops: CDR1 MDHEN, CDR2 SYDVKM. The CDR3 is CASSPGTVNQPQHF. CDR3 nucleotide sequence: TGTGCCAGCAGCCCCGGGACGGTCAATCAGCCCCAGCATTTT.